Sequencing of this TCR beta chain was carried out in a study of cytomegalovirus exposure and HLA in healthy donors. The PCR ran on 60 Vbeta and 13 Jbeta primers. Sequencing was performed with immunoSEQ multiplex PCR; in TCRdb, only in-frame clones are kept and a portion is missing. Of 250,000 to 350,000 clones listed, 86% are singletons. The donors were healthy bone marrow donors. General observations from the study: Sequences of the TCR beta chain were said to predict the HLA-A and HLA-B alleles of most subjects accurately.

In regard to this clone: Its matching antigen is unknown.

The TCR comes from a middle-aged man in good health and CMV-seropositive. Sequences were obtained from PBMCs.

The CDR3 nucleotides read TGTGCCATCAGTGAAGGCAGCGAAGAGACCCAGTACTTC. It codes for CAISEGSEETQYF. The chain employs TRBV10-3 and TRBJ2-5, with D unclear. CDR1 is ENHRY and CDR2 is SYGVKD in the germline V gene. CDR3 length: 13 amino acids. V lost 3 bases and J lost 3, with 8 bases in between.